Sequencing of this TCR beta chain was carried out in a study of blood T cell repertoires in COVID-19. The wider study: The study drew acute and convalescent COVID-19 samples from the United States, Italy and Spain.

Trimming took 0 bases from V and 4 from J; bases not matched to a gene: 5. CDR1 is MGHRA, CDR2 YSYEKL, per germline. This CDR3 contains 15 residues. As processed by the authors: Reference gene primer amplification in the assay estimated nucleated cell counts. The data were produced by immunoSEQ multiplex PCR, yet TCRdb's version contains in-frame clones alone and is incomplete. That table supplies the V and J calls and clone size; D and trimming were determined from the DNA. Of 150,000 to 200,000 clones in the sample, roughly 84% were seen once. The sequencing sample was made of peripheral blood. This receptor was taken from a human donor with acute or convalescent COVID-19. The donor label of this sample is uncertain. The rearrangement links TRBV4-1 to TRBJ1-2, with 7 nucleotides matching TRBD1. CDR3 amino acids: CASSQDQGVRYGYTF. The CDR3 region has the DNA TGCGCCAGCAGCCAAGATCAGGGGGTGCGCTATGGCTACACCTTC.